This T cell receptor beta chain was found in a study of cytomegalovirus exposure and HLA in healthy donors. Overall study results and limits: A later analysis associated some 18,000 TCR beta sequences with HLA alleles at a 0.05 false discovery rate. There were reportedly fewer N-insertions in an Asian-associated ancestry cluster than the roughly 700-donor mean, in a later analysis. As a later analysis revealed, the rate of TCR association differed by HLA locus, with DRB1 most and HLA-C fewest. In an earlier analysis, about 90% or about 30%: the productive usage of most TCR beta V segments.

V was pared by 2 bases and J by 5 bases, with 18 bases between. The germline V gene encodes CDR1 LNHDA and CDR2 SQIVND (reference sequence). The CDR3 loop spans 16 amino acids. A note on this clone: The antigen is undetermined.

Amplification used 60 Vbeta primers and 13 Jbeta primers. Only in-frame clones appear in the TCRdb table, and some are missing; sequencing was by immunoSEQ multiplex PCR. This sample carries approximately 140,000 clones, 75% to 85% of them seen once, and the ten largest clones take 5.5% to 7%. The sequence was obtained from a woman aged 40 to 50 in good health and CMV-seropositive. The chain employs TRBV19 and TRBJ1-1; a weak D match, TRBD1 (6 bases). The sequenced sample was PBMCs. The CDR3 reads CASSIFGGGGVTEAFF. The CDR3 DNA follows: TGTGCCAGTAGTATATTCGGGGGCGGGGGAGTAACTGAAGCTTTCTTT.